The 6 T cell receptor beta chains below all came from one sample that was sequenced in a study of T-cell reconstitution after alpha-beta-depleted transplantation in children. Researchers prepared the TCRbeta library using unique molecular identifiers, the study reports. MiXCR was run by TCRdb on the PCR reads, yielding one entry per CDR3 protein. The table lists about 580,000 distinct CDR3 sequences, under 30% of them singletons. The material was PBMCs, mostly from graft donor cells, obtained 360 days after TCRalphabeta/CD19-depleted stem cell transplant. The receptor set was obtained from a boy younger than two who had a stem cell transplant for acute myeloid leukemia, so the T cells may come from the graft donor.

This clonotype was counted at least ten times. The chain couples TRBV20-1 to TRBJ2-1, with D possibly TRBD2 on 6 matching bases. The V end lost 1 base, the J end lost 7 bases, and 14 bases lay between the germline ends. CDR1 is DFQATT, CDR2 SNEGSKA, per germline (reference sequence). The CDR3 extends over 14 amino acids. The CDR3 DNA is TGCAGTGCTAGAGCTAGCGAAGGGTTGAATGAGCAGTTCTTC. Its translation: CSARASEGLNEQFF.

This clonotype showed up many times. The chain uses TRBV12-3 or TRBV12-4 and TRBJ2-2; 7 bases match TRBD1. The CDR3 spans 16 residues. The V and J ends lost 3 bases and 0 bases, in that order; junction bases with no gene match: 4. CDR3 in DNA: TGTGCCAGCAGTTTGTGGCAGGGGGCGAACACCGGGGAGCTGTTTTTT. Protein: CASSLWQGANTGELFF.

This clonotype was recorded many times. This rearrangement joins TRBV30 to TRBJ2-4; the D is unclear. CDR1 and CDR2 from the germline V gene are GTSNPN and SVGIG (reference sequence). Between the trimmed V and J ends, which lost 4 bases and 1 base, there was a span of 11 bases. This CDR3 has 14 amino acids. CDR3 amino acids: CAWNLGSAKNIQYF. DNA of the CDR3: TGTGCCTGGAACTTGGGGTCCGCCAAAAACATTCAGTACTTC.

V is TRBV12-3 or TRBV12-4 and J is TRBJ2-1, with 14 nucleotides matching TRBD2. With 6 bases clipped from V and 3 bases from J, the junction kept 16 bases outside the gene matches. CDR3 length equals 20 residues. CDR3 amino acids: CASSPAPGLAGEGDYNEQFF. The DNA for the CDR3 is TGTGCCAGCAGCCCCGCTCCGGGACTAGCGGGGGAGGGGGACTACAATGAGCAGTTCTTC.

This clonotype was observed many times. CDR3 in DNA: TGTGCCAGCAGTCCGGGACAGCATCTCACAGATACGCAGTATTTT. Its translation: CASSPGQHLTDTQYF. The chain is built from TRBV6-1 and TRBJ2-3; TRBD1 agrees at 7 bases. Looked up from germline, CDR1 is MNHNS and CDR2 is SASEGT. This CDR3 has 15 amino acids. Unmatched junction bases numbered 7, after V lost 5 bases and J lost 2 bases.

As for this clonotype: A much larger clone lies a single base off, so this may be a read error. The chain couples TRBV12-3 or TRBV12-4 to TRBJ2-3, with 10 nucleotides matching TRBD2. This CDR3 region has 18 residues. The CDR3 DNA is TGTACCAGCAGTTCCTACCTAGCGGGGGTATTCGGGACAGATACGCAGTATTTT. It codes for CTSSSYLAGVFGTDTQYF.